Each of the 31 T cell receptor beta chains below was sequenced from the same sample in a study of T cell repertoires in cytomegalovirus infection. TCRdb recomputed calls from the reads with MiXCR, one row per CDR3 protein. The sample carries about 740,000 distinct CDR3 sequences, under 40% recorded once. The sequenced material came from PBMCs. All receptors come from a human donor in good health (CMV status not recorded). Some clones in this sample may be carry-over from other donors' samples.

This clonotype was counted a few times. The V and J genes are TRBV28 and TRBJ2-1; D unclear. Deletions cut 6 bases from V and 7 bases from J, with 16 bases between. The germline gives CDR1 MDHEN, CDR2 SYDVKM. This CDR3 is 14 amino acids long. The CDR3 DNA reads TGTGCCAGCAGACACGACGGGCTTGTAAATGAGCAGTTCTTC. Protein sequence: CASRHDGLVNEQFF.

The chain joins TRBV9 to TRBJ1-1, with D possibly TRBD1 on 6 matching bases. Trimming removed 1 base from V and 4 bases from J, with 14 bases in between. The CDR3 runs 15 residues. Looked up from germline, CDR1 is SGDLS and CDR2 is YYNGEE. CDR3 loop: CASSVSGDLGTEAFF. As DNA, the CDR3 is TGTGCCAGCAGCGTATCAGGGGATTTAGGCACTGAAGCTTTCTTT.

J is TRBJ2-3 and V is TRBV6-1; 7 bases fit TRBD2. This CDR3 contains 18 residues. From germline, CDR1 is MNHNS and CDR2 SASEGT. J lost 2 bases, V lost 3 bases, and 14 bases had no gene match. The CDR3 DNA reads TGTGCCAGCAGTGAGCGTTGGGGGACTACGATACTCACAGATACGCAGTATTTT. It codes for CASSERWGTTILTDTQYF.

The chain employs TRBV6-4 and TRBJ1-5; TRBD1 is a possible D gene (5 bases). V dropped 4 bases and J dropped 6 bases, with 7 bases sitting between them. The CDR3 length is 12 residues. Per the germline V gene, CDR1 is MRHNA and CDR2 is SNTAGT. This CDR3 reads CASSGGTQPQHF. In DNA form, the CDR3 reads TGTGCCAGCAGTGGGGGGACTCAGCCCCAGCATTTT.

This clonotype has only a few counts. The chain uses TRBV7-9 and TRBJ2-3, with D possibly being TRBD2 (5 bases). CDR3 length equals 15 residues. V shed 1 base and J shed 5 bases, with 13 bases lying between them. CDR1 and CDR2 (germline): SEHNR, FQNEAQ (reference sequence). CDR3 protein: CASSLVGRHLDTQYF. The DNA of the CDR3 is TGTGCCAGCAGCTTAGTTGGGAGACACTTAGATACGCAGTATTTT.

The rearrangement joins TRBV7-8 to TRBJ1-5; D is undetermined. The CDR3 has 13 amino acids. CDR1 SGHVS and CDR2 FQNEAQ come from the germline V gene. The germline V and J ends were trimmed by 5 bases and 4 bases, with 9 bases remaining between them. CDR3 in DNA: TGTGCCAGCAGCCCGGGCTTTAATCAGCCCCAGCATTTT. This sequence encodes CASSPGFNQPQHF.

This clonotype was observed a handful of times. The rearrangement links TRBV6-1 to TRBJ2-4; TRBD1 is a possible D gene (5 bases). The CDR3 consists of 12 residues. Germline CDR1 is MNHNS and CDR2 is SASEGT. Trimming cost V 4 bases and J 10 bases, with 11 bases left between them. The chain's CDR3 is CASSGSTVIQYF. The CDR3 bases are TGTGCCAGCAGTGGCTCGACAGTAATTCAGTACTTC.

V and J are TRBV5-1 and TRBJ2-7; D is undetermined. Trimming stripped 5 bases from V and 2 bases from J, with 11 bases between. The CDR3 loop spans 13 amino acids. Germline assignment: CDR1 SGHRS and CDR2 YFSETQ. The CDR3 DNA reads TGCGCCAGCAGGATCGCAGACCCCTACGAGCAGTACTTC. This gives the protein CASRIADPYEQYF.

CDR3 region: CATWESENFWGVNYGYTF. Written as DNA, the CDR3 is TGTGCCACCTGGGAGTCGGAAAATTTCTGGGGTGTTAACTATGGCTACACCTTC. The gene calls are TRBV12-3 or TRBV12-4 and TRBJ1-2; D not resolved. Between the trimmed V and J ends, which lost 10 bases and 1 base, there was a span of 28 bases. The CDR3 loop spans 18 amino acids.

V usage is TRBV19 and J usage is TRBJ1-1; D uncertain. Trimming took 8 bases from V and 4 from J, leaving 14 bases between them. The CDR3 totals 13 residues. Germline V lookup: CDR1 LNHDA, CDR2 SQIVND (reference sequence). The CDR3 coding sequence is TGTGCCAGTGGCCTGGGGAGCCCCACTGAAGCTTTCTTT. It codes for CASGLGSPTEAFF.

CDR3 in DNA: TGCAGTGCTCGAAGGACTAGCGGGAGGGCGGACACCGGGGAGCTGTTTTTT. It specifies CSARRTSGRADTGELFF. The chain has TRBV20-1 and TRBJ2-2; 15 nucleotides match TRBD2. This CDR3 comprises 17 residues. Unmatched junction bases numbered 7, after V lost 5 bases and J lost 3 bases. Germline V gene data show CDR1 as DFQATT and CDR2 as SNEGSKA (reference sequence).

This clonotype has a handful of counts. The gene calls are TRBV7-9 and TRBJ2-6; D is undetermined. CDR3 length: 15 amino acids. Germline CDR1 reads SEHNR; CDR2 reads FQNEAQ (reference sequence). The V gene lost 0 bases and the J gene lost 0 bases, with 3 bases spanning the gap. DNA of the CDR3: TGTGCCAGCAGCTTAGCCGACTCTGGGGCCAACGTCCTGACTTTC. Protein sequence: CASSLADSGANVLTF.

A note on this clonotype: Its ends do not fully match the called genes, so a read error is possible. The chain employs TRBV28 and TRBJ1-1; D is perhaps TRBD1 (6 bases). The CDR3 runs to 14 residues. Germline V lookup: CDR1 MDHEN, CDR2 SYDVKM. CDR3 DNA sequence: TGTACCAGCCGTGGGGGCCTGATGAACACTGAAGCTTTCTTT. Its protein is CTSRGGLMNTEAFF.

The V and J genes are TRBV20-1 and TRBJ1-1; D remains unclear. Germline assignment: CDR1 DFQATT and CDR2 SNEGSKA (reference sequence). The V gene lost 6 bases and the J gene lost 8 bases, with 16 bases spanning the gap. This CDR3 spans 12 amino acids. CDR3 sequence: CSAQDAGEEAFF. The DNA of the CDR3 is TGCAGTGCGCAGGACGCCGGGGAAGAAGCTTTCTTT.

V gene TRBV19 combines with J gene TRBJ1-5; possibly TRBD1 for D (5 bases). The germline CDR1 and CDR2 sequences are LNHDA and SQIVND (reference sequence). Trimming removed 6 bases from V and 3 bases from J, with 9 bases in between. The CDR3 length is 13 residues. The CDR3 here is CASRQEYNQPQHF. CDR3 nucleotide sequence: TGTGCCAGTAGACAGGAGTACAATCAGCCCCAGCATTTT. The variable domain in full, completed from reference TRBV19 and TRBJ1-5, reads DGGITQSPKYLFRKEGQNVTLSCEQNLNHDAMYWYRQDPGQGLRLIYYSQIVNDFQKGDIAEGYSVSREKKESFPLTVTSAQKNPTAFYLCASRQEYNQPQHFGDGTRLSIL.

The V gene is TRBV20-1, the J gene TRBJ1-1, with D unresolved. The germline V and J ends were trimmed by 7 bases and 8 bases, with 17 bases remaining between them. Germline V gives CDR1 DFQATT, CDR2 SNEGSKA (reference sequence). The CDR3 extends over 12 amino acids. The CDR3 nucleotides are TGCAGTGACAACACCCCGGGAGAAGAAGCTTTCTTT. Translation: CSDNTPGEEAFF.

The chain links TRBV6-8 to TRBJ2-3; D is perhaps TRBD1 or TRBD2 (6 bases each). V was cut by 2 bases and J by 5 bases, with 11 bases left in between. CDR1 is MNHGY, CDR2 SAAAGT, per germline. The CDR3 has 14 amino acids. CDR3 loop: CASSYPRGRDTQYF. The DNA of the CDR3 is TGTGCCAGCAGTTACCCCCGGGGGCGAGATACGCAGTATTTT.

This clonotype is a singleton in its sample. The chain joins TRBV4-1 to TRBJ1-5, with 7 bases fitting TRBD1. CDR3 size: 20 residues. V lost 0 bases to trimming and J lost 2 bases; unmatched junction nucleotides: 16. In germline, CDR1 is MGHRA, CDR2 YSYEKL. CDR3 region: CASSQEWPVRGGEGNQPQHF. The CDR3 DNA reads TGCGCCAGCAGCCAAGAGTGGCCAGTCAGGGGGGGAGAAGGCAATCAGCCCCAGCATTTT.

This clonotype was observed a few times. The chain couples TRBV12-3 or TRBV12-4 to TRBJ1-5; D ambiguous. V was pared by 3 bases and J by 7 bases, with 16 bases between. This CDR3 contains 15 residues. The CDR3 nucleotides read TGTGCCAGCAGTTTGGGCGCCGGGCTCGGACAGCCCCAGCATTTT. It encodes CASSLGAGLGQPQHF.

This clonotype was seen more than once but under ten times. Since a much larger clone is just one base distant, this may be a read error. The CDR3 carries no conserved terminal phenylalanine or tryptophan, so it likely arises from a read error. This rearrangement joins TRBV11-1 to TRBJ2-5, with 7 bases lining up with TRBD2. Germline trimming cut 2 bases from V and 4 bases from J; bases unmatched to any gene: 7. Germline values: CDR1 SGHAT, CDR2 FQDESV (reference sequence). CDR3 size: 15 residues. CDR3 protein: CASSLSGDRLETQYL. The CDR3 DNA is TGTGCCAGCAGCTTAAGCGGGGACCGGCTAGAGACCCAGTACTTA.

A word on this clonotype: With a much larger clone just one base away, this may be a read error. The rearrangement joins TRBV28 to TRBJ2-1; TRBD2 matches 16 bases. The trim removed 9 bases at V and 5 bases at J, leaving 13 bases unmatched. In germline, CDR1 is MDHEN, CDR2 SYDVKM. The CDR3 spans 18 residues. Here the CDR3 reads CASKGLAGGFRSDNEQFF. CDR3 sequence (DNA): TGTGCCAGTAAGGGACTAGCGGGAGGGTTCAGGTCCGACAATGAGCAGTTCTTC.

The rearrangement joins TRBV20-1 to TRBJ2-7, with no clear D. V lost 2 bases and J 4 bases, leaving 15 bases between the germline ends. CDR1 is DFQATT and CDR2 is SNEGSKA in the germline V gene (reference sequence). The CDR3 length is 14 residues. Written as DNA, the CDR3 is TGCAGTGCTAGATGGTACCTGGAACTTTACGAGCAGTACTTC. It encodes CSARWYLELYEQYF.

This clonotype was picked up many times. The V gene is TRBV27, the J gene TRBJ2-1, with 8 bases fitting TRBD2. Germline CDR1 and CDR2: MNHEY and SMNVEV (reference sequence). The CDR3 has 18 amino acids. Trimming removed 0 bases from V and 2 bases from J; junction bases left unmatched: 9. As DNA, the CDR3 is TGTGCCAGCAGTTTATCCTCCCTGCGGGAGGTAACCTACAATGAGCAGTTCTTC. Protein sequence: CASSLSSLREVTYNEQFF.

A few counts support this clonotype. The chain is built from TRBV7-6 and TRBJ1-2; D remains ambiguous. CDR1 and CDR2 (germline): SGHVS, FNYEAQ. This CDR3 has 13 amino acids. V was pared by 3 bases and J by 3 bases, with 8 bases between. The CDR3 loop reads CASSFLTDYGYTF. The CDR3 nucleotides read TGTGCCAGCAGCTTTCTCACAGACTATGGCTACACCTTC.

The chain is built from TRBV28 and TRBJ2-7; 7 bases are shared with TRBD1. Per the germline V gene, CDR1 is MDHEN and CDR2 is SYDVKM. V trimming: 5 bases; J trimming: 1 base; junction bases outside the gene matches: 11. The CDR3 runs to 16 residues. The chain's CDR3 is CASSPTLGGRSYEQYF. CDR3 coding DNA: TGTGCCAGCAGTCCAACCCTAGGGGGCAGGTCCTACGAGCAGTACTTC.

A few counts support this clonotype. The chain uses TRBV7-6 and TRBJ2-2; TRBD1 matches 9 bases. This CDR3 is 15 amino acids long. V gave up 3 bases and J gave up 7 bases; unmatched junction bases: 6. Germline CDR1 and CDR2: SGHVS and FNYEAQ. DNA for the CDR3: TGTGCCAGCAGCTTGGGCGACAGGGGGGTCGGGGAGCTGTTTTTT. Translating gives CASSLGDRGVGELFF.

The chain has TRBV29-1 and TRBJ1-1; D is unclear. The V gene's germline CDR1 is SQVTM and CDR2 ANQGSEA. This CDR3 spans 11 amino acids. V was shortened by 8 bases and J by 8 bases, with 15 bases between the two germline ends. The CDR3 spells CSITPGREAFF. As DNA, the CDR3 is TGCAGCATCACCCCCGGAAGAGAAGCTTTCTTT.

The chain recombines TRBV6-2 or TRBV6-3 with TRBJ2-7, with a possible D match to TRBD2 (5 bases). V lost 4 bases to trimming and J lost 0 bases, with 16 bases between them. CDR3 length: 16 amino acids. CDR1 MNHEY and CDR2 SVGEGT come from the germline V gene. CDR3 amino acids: CASSSTAEATSYEQYF. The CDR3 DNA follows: TGTGCCAGCAGTTCGACGGCGGAGGCGACCTCCTACGAGCAGTACTTC.

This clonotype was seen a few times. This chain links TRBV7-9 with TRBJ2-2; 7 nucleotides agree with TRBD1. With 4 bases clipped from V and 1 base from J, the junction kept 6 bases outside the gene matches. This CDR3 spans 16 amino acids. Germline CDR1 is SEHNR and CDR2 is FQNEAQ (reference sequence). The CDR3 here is CASSWPRTGNTGELFF. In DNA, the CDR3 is TGTGCCAGCAGCTGGCCTCGGACAGGGAACACCGGGGAGCTGTTTTTT. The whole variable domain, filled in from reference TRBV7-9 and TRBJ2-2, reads DTGVSQNPRHKITKRGQNVTFRCDPISEHNRLYWYRQTLGQGPEFLTYFQNEAQLEKSRLLSDRFSAERPKGSFSTLEIQRTEQGDSAMYLCASSWPRTGNTGELFFGEGSRLTVL.

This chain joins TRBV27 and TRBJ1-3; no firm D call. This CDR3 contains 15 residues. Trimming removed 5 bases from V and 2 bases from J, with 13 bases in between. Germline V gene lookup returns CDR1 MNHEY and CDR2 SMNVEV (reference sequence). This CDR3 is CASSDPRPTGNTIYF. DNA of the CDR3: TGTGCCAGCAGTGACCCGCGGCCAACTGGAAACACCATATATTTT.

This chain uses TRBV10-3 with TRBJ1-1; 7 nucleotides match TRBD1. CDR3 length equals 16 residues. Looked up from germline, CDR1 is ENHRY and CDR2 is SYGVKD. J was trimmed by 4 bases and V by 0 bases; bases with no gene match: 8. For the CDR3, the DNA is TGTGCCATCAGTGAGTCGTTTGGCAGGGGGAGCACTGAAGCTTTCTTT. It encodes CAISESFGRGSTEAFF.